This entry concerns a single T cell receptor (beta chain). This clonotype has ten or more counts. The antigen it recognizes is unknown. Nothing much larger sits one base from this clone, and base qualities are not available. The library was built by means of RACE. The data were produced on a NextSeq 500. Library preparation attached unique molecular identifiers to individual cDNA molecules for quantitative, reproducible TCR counting. Each blood RNA sample was used to sequence both TCR alpha and TCR beta chains. On the authors' methods: The median number of TCRs per sample was over 85,000, ranging from about 20,000 to 690,600. The Decombinator software suite was used to annotate V, J and CDR3 in the TCR reads. For the PS versus PT1 abundance plots, all samples were subsampled to the same number of TCRs (28,000). TCRs were defined as expanded if absent before sensitization and observed at least eight times at the 2-week time point. TCRdb's own reprocessing of the public reads used fastp at Q25 and MiXCR and kept productive beta chains. CDR3 protein sequences are deduplicated, and each keeps its most common genes and DNA. The V and J calls shown here were made by TCRdb, not taken from the authors' results. Across this sample there are approximately 28,000 distinct CDR3 sequences, with over 9% seen only once. Approximately 7% of the sample is taken by the ten largest.

V gives up 3 bases and J gives up 7 bases, and the segment between their germline ends measures 8 bases. CDR1 is given as SGHKS and CDR2 as YYEKEE, both from the germline V gene (reference sequence). The CDR3 spans 13 residues, from the cysteine through the phenylalanine. Only the CDR3 portion is preserved as DNA: 39 bases, with reading frame beginning at the first base. These data originate in a study of human T cells and chemical hapten exposure (dated by TCRdb to about 2021). Regarding the complete study: For sensitization, 2% DPC in acetone was applied to a roughly 2 cm by roughly 2 cm area of upper inner arm skin. Throughout the roughly 26-week study period, patients were also given weekly therapeutic DPC doses on the scalp. Patch testing on the upper back used Finn chambers containing 0.01% DPC, with scoring done after 6 days according to International Contact Dermatitis Research Group standards. Most of the patients in the cohort were female, and the cohort covered alopecia areata with under or over 50% scalp involvement, alopecia totalis and alopecia universalis. Libraries were combined into a pool for sequencing, and differences in TCR yield between samples came mainly from small differences in library volumes within the pool. Peripheral blood TCR repertoire changes were tracked in vivo in alopecia patients during primary and secondary sensitization to the hapten diphenylcyclopropenone (DPC). Blood samples were taken from patients before sensitization (week 0) and then at 2, 6 and about 24 weeks after DPC sensitization. Blood for TCR sequencing was provided by twenty-nine alopecia patients at one to four time points (pre-sensitization, 2, 6 and 24 weeks). Study-level results and caveats: Because all patients had alopecia, a presumed autoimmune disease, the immune response of the patients might differ from that of healthy individuals. DPC sensitization did not change how many TCRs were above 1 in 1000 frequency, and no evidence was found of alterations in global repertoire structure. Patch test score was positively correlated with the number of PT1 expanded TCRs, with significance at thresholds 8, 16 and 32 but not at 4. After repeated subsampling, the strength of the expansion versus patch-test correlation and the threshold at which it became significant changed. Compared with pre-sensitization or healthy control sets, expanded TCRs formed significantly more large CDR3 similarity clusters, which is consistent with antigen-driven responses.

The sample's time point, from its label and the paper: patch test 2, 6 weeks after DPC sensitization. The meaning of the sample's treatment or condition label: therapeutic diphenylcyclopropenone sensitization with weekly scalp DPC. At each patch-test visit, blood was drawn before the patch test was applied. To be eligible, patients had to be aged 18 to 70, diagnosed with alopecia and judged suitable for DPC therapy, while pregnant patients were excluded. Total RNA was extracted from unfractionated whole blood that had been collected in Tempus Blood RNA tubes. This TCR was sampled from a man aged 30 to 45 with alopecia areata. Some clones in this sample may be carry-over from other donors' samples. The sequencing used whole blood, collected in connection with sensitization to the hapten diphenylcyclopropenone (DPC). In this chain, TRBV5-5 is recombined with TRBJ1-6, and TRBD1 may be the D gene, going by 6 matching bases. CDR3 loop: CASSSTGNSPLHF. The DNA sequence follows: TGTGCCAGCAGCTCCACAGGGAATTCACCCCTCCACTTT.